The next 32 T cell receptor beta chains were all read from a single sample in a study of beta chain features in type 1 diabetes. Sequencing targeted expressed TCRB transcripts, as all isolated RNA had been reverse transcribed. TCRdb keeps only in-frame clones here, not all; method: immunoSEQ multiplex PCR. The sample holds about 40,000 clones, about two thirds seen once. Input material: Tregs from blood. The receptors stem from a woman between 25 and 40 years old in good health.

The V call is TRBV15, the J call TRBJ2-3; D might be TRBD2 (5 bases). V lost 0 bases and J lost 2, with 15 bases in between. The V gene's germline CDR1 is LNHNV and CDR2 YYDKDF (reference sequence). The CDR3 runs to 17 residues. This CDR3 reads CATSRDLGAVPTDTQYF. The CDR3, as DNA: TGTGCCACCAGCAGAGATCTTGGAGCGGTCCCCACAGATACGCAGTATTTT.

The chain is built from TRBV5-1 and TRBJ1-4; D may be TRBD1 (5 bases). V was clipped by 2 bases and J by 7 bases, with 15 bases between them. Germline CDR1 and CDR2: SGHRS and YFSETQ. The CDR3 length is 15 residues. The CDR3, as DNA: TGCGCCAGCAGCTTTTCTGTGGGGGGTATTGAAAAACTGTTTTTT. The encoded protein is CASSFSVGGIEKLFF.

This chain joins TRBV27 and TRBJ2-5; D perhaps matches TRBD2 (7 bases). CDR1 and CDR2 from the germline V gene are MNHEY and SMNVEV (reference sequence). The CDR3 has 16 amino acids. Between the trimmed V and J ends, which lost 0 bases and 4 bases, there was a span of 15 bases. The CDR3 region is CASSLSYPRGAETQYF. CDR3 nucleotides: TGTGCCAGCAGTTTATCCTACCCCCGGGGGGCAGAGACCCAGTACTTC.

A remark on this clone: This specimen includes other DNA sequences encoding the same CDR3. This sequence joins TRBV7-2 and TRBJ2-1, with TRBD2 matching 11 bases. V lost 5 bases, J lost 10 bases, and 4 bases stayed unmatched. Germline V gives CDR1 SGHTA, CDR2 FQGNSA. The CDR3 is 13 amino acids. CDR3 in amino acids: CASSPGLAVEQFF. Here the CDR3 DNA reads TGTGCCAGCAGCCCGGGACTAGCGGTGGAGCAGTTCTTC.

This sequence joins TRBV28 and TRBJ2-3, with 10 bases identical to TRBD2. The V gene's germline CDR1 is MDHEN and CDR2 SYDVKM. This CDR3 is 14 amino acids long. The V and J ends lost 6 bases and 4 bases, in that order; junction bases with no gene match: 4. The chain's CDR3 is CASSVSGGPDTQYF. DNA for the CDR3: TGTGCCAGCAGCGTTAGCGGGGGGCCAGATACGCAGTATTTT.

The chain carries TRBV9 and TRBJ1-5; maybe TRBD1 (6 bases). The V end was cut by 0 bases, the J end by 4 bases, with 11 bases between. The CDR3 totals 15 residues. Per the germline V gene, CDR1 is SGDLS and CDR2 is YYNGEE. Written as DNA, the CDR3 is TGTGCCAGCAGCGTAGGAGGGCAGGGGAATCAGCCCCAGCATTTT. Its translation: CASSVGGQGNQPQHF. Full variable domain (missing parts from reference TRBV9 and TRBJ1-5): DSGVTQTPKHLITATGQRVTLRCSPRSGDLSVYWYQQSLDQGLQFLIQYYNGEERAKGNILERFSAQQFPDLHSELNLSSLELGDSALYFCASSVGGQGNQPQHFGDGTRLSIL.

V is TRBV29-1 and J is TRBJ2-1; 10 bases map to TRBD2. Germline V lookup: CDR1 SQVTM, CDR2 ANQGSEA. The V segment lost 1 base and the J segment 9 bases; nucleotides outside the gene matches: 6. This CDR3 contains 14 residues. CDR3 residues: CSVEGASGSSEQFF. The CDR3 nucleotides are TGCAGCGTTGAAGGAGCTAGCGGGAGTAGTGAGCAGTTCTTC.

This clone was detected only once. The gene calls are TRBV28 and TRBJ1-2; maybe TRBD1 (6 bases). The CDR3 runs 12 residues. CDR1 and CDR2 from the germline V gene are MDHEN and SYDVKM. V was pared by 9 bases and J by 8 bases, with 16 bases between. The CDR3 loop reads CASHGQGFGYTF. For the CDR3, the DNA is TGTGCCAGTCATGGCCAGGGGTTCGGCTACACCTTC.

The chain has TRBV30 and TRBJ2-5, with D perhaps matching TRBD2 (5 bases). Germline CDR1 is GTSNPN and CDR2 is SVGIG (reference sequence). V lost 1 base and J lost 5, with 11 bases in between. The length of the CDR3 is 13 residues. DNA for the CDR3: TGTGCCTGGAGTGGGGCTAGCATTGAGACCCAGTACTTC. Translating gives CAWSGASIETQYF.

This CDR3 reads CASSTPGVHEQYF. CDR3 sequence (DNA): TGTGCCAGCAGCACCCCAGGGGTCCACGAGCAGTACTTC. The genes are TRBV11-2 and TRBJ2-7; D is possibly TRBD1 (6 bases). Germline CDR1 is SGHAT and CDR2 is FQNNGV. V lost 5 bases and J lost 5, with 13 bases in between. The CDR3 length is 13 residues.

The V and J genes are TRBV5-1 and TRBJ2-5; TRBD1 aligns across 7 bases. The V and J ends lost 3 bases and 1 base, in that order; junction bases with no gene match: 12. This CDR3 spans 17 amino acids. Germline CDR1 SGHRS, CDR2 YFSETQ. CDR3 sequence: CASSWGTTGASQETQYF. The CDR3 DNA follows: TGCGCCAGCAGCTGGGGGACAACAGGGGCGAGCCAAGAGACCCAGTACTTC.

The genes are TRBV5-1 and TRBJ2-5, with unresolved D. The germline V and J ends were trimmed by 4 bases and 8 bases, with 18 bases remaining between them. This CDR3 has 14 amino acids. Germline V lookup: CDR1 SGHRS, CDR2 YFSETQ. CDR3 coding DNA: TGCGCCAGCAGCCCACCCGGTCGTGTTGAAACCCAGTACTTC. Amino acids: CASSPPGRVETQYF.

This clone was counted a few times. J is TRBJ2-1 and V is TRBV5-1; no clear D. Germline CDR1 SGHRS, CDR2 YFSETQ. This CDR3 has 13 amino acids. V gave up 0 bases and J gave up 7 bases, with 8 bases separating them. This chain's CDR3 is CASSLAMANEQFF. In nucleotides, the CDR3 is TGCGCCAGCAGCTTGGCCATGGCAAATGAGCAGTTCTTC.

This clone was recorded a few times. The chain employs TRBV29-1 and TRBJ1-2; D unclear. The V gene lost 5 bases and the J gene lost 8 bases, with 15 bases spanning the gap. CDR3 length: 12 amino acids. Per the germline V gene, CDR1 is SQVTM and CDR2 is ANQGSEA. The CDR3 DNA reads as TGCAGCGTTTCCCGGGGAGAGGAAGGCTACACCTTC. Translation: CSVSRGEEGYTF.

The chain carries TRBV19 and TRBJ2-7; 8 positions match TRBD1. The CDR3 is made up of 16 amino acids. Trimming removed 5 bases from V and 2 bases from J; junction bases left unmatched: 11. Per the germline V gene, CDR1 is LNHDA and CDR2 is SQIVND (reference sequence). The CDR3 DNA sequence: TGTGCCAGTAGTCCCCGAAGCCGACAGGGGCCCTACGAGCAGTACTTC. It codes for CASSPRSRQGPYEQYF.

This clone was detected only a few times. This rearrangement joins TRBV4-2 to TRBJ2-1; D possibly corresponds to TRBD1 (6 bases). This CDR3 has 15 amino acids. Trimming stripped 3 bases from V and 1 base from J, with 10 bases between. Germline loops: CDR1 LGHNA, CDR2 YNFKEQ. CDR3 sequence (DNA): TGTGCCAGCAGCCAGCCAGGGGTATCCTACAATGAGCAGTTCTTC. Translated: CASSQPGVSYNEQFF.

The chain recombines TRBV19 with TRBJ2-5; 7 nucleotides line up with TRBD2. V was clipped by 5 bases and J by 11 bases; unmatched bases: 14. CDR1 is LNHDA and CDR2 is SQIVND in the germline V gene (reference sequence). The CDR3 length is 14 residues. The CDR3 here is CASSVRAAAGEQYF. Written as DNA, the CDR3 is TGTGCCAGTAGTGTCAGGGCGGCCGCGGGGGAGCAGTACTTC.

This rearrangement joins TRBV10-3 to TRBJ1-5; D may be TRBD1 (5 bases). The CDR3 sequence is 13 residues long. The germline gives CDR1 ENHRY, CDR2 SYGVKD. The V and J ends lost 5 bases and 2 bases respectively, with 7 bases between them. The CDR3: CAISTGGNQPQHF. The CDR3 nucleotides are TGTGCCATCAGTACGGGGGGCAATCAGCCCCAGCATTTT.

The CDR3 here is CASRSAGGSRGYTF. Written as DNA, the CDR3 is TGTGCCAGCAGATCGGCAGGGGGCAGTCGGGGCTACACCTTC. The chain has TRBV2 and TRBJ1-2, with 8 nucleotides matching TRBD1. The CDR3 sequence is 14 residues long. Looked up from germline, CDR1 is SNHLY and CDR2 is FYNNEI. Germline trimming cut 6 bases from V and 8 bases from J; bases unmatched to any gene: 11.

This clone was detected only a few times. The rearrangement uses TRBV19 and TRBJ2-1; TRBD2 agrees at 15 bases. V shed 6 bases, J shed 1 base, and the junction held 10 bases outside the gene matches. This CDR3 contains 19 residues. Germline loops: CDR1 LNHDA, CDR2 SQIVND (reference sequence). CDR3 protein: CASRNKGGTSGRSYNEQFF. CDR3 DNA: TGTGCCAGTAGAAACAAGGGAGGGACTAGCGGGAGGTCCTACAATGAGCAGTTCTTC. Together with reference TRBV19 and TRBJ2-1, the CDR3 gives the full variable domain: DGGITQSPKYLFRKEGQNVTLSCEQNLNHDAMYWYRQDPGQGLRLIYYSQIVNDFQKGDIAEGYSVSREKKESFPLTVTSAQKNPTAFYLCASRNKGGTSGRSYNEQFFGPGTRLTVL.

The chain carries TRBV5-1 and TRBJ2-1; 11 nucleotides align to TRBD2. Trimming took 5 bases from V and 13 from J; bases not matched to a gene: 14. The CDR3 has 15 residues. CDR1 is SGHRS and CDR2 is YFSETQ in the germline V gene. CDR3: CASRLGLAGLSPQFF. In nucleotides, the CDR3 is TGCGCCAGCAGACTTGGACTAGCGGGCCTCTCCCCCCAGTTCTTC.

The gene calls are TRBV30 and TRBJ2-1; the D gene is possibly TRBD1 (6 bases). Germline V CDR1 and CDR2: GTSNPN, SVGIG (reference sequence). The CDR3 contains 19 residues. The V end was cut by 0 bases, the J end by 1 base, with 22 bases between. Written as DNA, the CDR3 is TGTGCCTGGAGTGTACAAGCTTTTCGAGGCAGGGGATCCTACAATGAGCAGTTCTTC. Translation gives CAWSVQAFRGRGSYNEQFF.

This clone was seen only a few times. The chain couples TRBV30 to TRBJ2-5; D might be TRBD2 (6 bases). The V gene lost 7 bases and the J gene lost 3 bases, with 18 bases spanning the gap. This CDR3 contains 14 residues. Germline values: CDR1 GTSNPN, CDR2 SVGIG (reference sequence). CDR3 amino acids: CAYWDRRGKETQYF. In nucleotides, the CDR3 is TGTGCCTACTGGGACCGGAGGGGAAAAGAGACCCAGTACTTC.

V and J are TRBV6-1 and TRBJ2-1; 10 bases agree with TRBD2. The junction had 16 bases not matched to a gene; V was cut back by 4 bases and J by 7 bases. CDR1 is MNHNS, CDR2 SASEGT, per germline. The CDR3 has 18 residues. Written as DNA, the CDR3 is TGTGCCAGCAGTGGGTGGGGAAGCGGGAGGGCCTTGGGGAATGAGCAGTTCTTC. Translation: CASSGWGSGRALGNEQFF.

This clone was seen once. This rearrangement joins TRBV5-1 to TRBJ2-2, with D perhaps matching TRBD1 (6 bases). The CDR3 is 13 amino acids. V dropped 9 bases and J dropped 1 base, with 10 bases sitting between them. Looked up from germline, CDR1 is SGHRS and CDR2 is YFSETQ. This CDR3 reads CATRDKNTGELFF. The CDR3 bases are TGCGCCACCAGGGACAAGAACACCGGGGAGCTGTTTTTT.

This clone has only a few counts. In nucleotides, the CDR3 is TGCAGCGTTGTAGTTAGCATGAACACTGAAGCTTTCTTT. This codes for CSVVVSMNTEAFF. The chain recombines TRBV29-1 with TRBJ1-1; D gene ambiguous. Germline V CDR1 and CDR2: SQVTM, ANQGSEA. With 4 bases removed from V and 0 bases from J, the gap between germline ends came to 9 bases. CDR3 length: 13 residues.

This clone was detected only a few times. The rearrangement joins TRBV7-6 to TRBJ2-5, with D maybe TRBD2 (5 bases). From germline, CDR1 is SGHVS and CDR2 FNYEAQ. The CDR3 loop spans 16 amino acids. Between the trimmed V and J ends, which lost 1 base and 7 bases, there was a span of 19 bases. CDR3 amino acids: CASSLESSRVTPTQYF. Written as DNA, the CDR3 is TGTGCCAGCAGCTTAGAGTCTAGCAGAGTGACGCCGACCCAGTACTTC.

This chain joins TRBV29-1 and TRBJ2-1, with 8 nucleotides matching TRBD1. Germline V gives CDR1 SQVTM, CDR2 ANQGSEA. This CDR3 comprises 15 residues. V shed 4 bases and J 4 bases; nucleotides not matched to a gene: 9. In DNA form, the CDR3 reads TGCAGCGTTGGTAGGTGGGACAGGTTATACAATGAGCAGTTCTTC. Protein: CSVGRWDRLYNEQFF.

The rearrangement joins TRBV30 to TRBJ2-5; D might be TRBD1 (6 bases). The length of the CDR3 is 16 residues. The germline CDR1 and CDR2 sequences are GTSNPN and SVGIG (reference sequence). V lost 0 bases and J 2 bases, leaving 16 bases between the germline ends. The CDR3 DNA reads TGTGCCTGGAGTGTAAGGGTACAGGGTTGGCAAGAGACCCAGTACTTC. It specifies CAWSVRVQGWQETQYF.

The genes are TRBV7-2 and TRBJ2-7, with a weak D call TRBD1 (6 bases). Trimming removed 3 bases from V and 3 bases from J, with 9 bases in between. Germline lookup yields CDR1 SGHTA and CDR2 FQGNSA. The CDR3 has 13 amino acids. DNA of the CDR3: TGTGCCAGCAGCTTCGGACAGATCTACGAGCAGTACTTC. The encoded protein is CASSFGQIYEQYF.

This chain uses TRBV19 with TRBJ1-2; D is perhaps TRBD1 (5 bases). The germline CDR1 and CDR2 sequences are LNHDA and SQIVND (reference sequence). The germline V and J ends were trimmed by 2 bases and 4 bases, with 8 bases remaining between them. CDR3 length: 13 residues. The CDR3 DNA reads as TGTGCCAGTAGTATACAGGGCCTCTATGGCTACACCTTC. It encodes CASSIQGLYGYTF. Complete variable domain (other parts from reference TRBV19 and TRBJ1-2): DGGITQSPKYLFRKEGQNVTLSCEQNLNHDAMYWYRQDPGQGLRLIYYSQIVNDFQKGDIAEGYSVSREKKESFPLTVTSAQKNPTAFYLCASSIQGLYGYTFGSGTRLTVV.

This chain uses TRBV10-3 with TRBJ2-7; no reliable D call. The CDR3 contains 13 residues. With 2 bases removed from V and 0 bases from J, the gap between germline ends came to 5 bases. Germline CDR1 is ENHRY and CDR2 is SYGVKD. The DNA for the CDR3 is TGTGCCATCAGTGAGACAGACTCCTACGAGCAGTACTTC. Its translation: CAISETDSYEQYF.